These 14 T cell receptor beta chains share one sample of origin, sequenced in a study of blood T cells in healthy people across ages. A second PCR of roughly 6 to 12 cycles used a sample-barcoded 5' primer and a J-beta primer mix. Each CDR3 protein is one row after TCRdb ran MiXCR on the 5' RACE reads. The sample lists about 1.6 million distinct CDR3 sequences; about 31% were seen once. Sequencing input: blood. The receptors were sampled from a young woman in good health.

This clonotype has only a few counts. J is TRBJ2-3 and V is TRBV6-6; D may correspond to TRBD1 or TRBD2 (5 bases each). This CDR3 region has 15 residues. The V end was cut by 6 bases, the J end by 0 bases, with 13 bases between. Germline CDR1 is MNHNY and CDR2 is SVGAGI (reference sequence). DNA of the CDR3: TGTGCCAGCAGCGGGACGTCAGCCAGCACAGATACGCAGTATTTT. Translating gives CASSGTSASTDTQYF.

This clonotype appeared a few times. J is TRBJ2-3 and V is TRBV14; 7 bases line up with TRBD2. The CDR3 contains 16 residues. After removal of 5 bases from V and 2 bases from J, the junction contained 10 bases not matched to a gene. Germline values: CDR1 SGHDN, CDR2 FVKESK. CDR3: CASSKGRGGNTDTQYF. CDR3 coding DNA: TGTGCCAGCAGCAAAGGACGCGGGGGTAACACAGATACGCAGTATTTT.

This clonotype was seen many times. The chain links TRBV5-1 to TRBJ2-1, with TRBD1 matching over 8 bases. The CDR3 runs 15 residues. V trimming: 3 bases; J trimming: 0 bases; junction bases outside the gene matches: 2. Germline CDR1 is SGHRS and CDR2 is YFSETQ. In DNA form, the CDR3 reads TGCGCCAGCAGCTACACAGGGGGCTCCTACAATGAGCAGTTCTTC. Its translation is CASSYTGGSYNEQFF.

This clonotype was seen a few times. This sequence joins TRBV9 and TRBJ2-3; 9 positions match TRBD1. Germline CDR1 SGDLS, CDR2 YYNGEE. This CDR3 region has 15 residues. Trimming cost V 4 bases and J 5 bases; bases outside gene matches: 8. The CDR3 sequence: CASSFLRQGGDTQYF. The CDR3, as DNA: TGTGCCAGCAGCTTCCTCCGACAGGGGGGAGATACGCAGTATTTT.

The chain has TRBV7-9 and TRBJ2-1; D not resolved. Germline CDR1 SEHNR, CDR2 FQNEAQ (reference sequence). This CDR3 has 14 residues. V lost 2 bases and J 5 bases, leaving 10 bases between the germline ends. The CDR3 region is CASSLTRSDNEQFF. The DNA for the CDR3 is TGTGCCAGCAGCTTAACCAGGTCGGACAATGAGCAGTTCTTC.

The V gene is TRBV15, the J gene TRBJ1-4; tentatively, D is TRBD1 (6 bases). Trimming shortened V by 4 bases and J by 6 bases, and 12 bases separated the two germline ends. The CDR3 spans 14 residues. CDR1 is LNHNV and CDR2 is YYDKDF in the germline V gene (reference sequence). The CDR3 DNA follows: TGTGCCACCAGCAAAAGGGCAGGGGATGAAAAACTGTTTTTT. Translated, it gives CATSKRAGDEKLFF.

There are a few counts of this clonotype. The chain uses TRBV28 and TRBJ2-1, with D uncertain. V lost 6 bases to trimming and J lost 2 bases, with 17 bases between them. The germline V gene has CDR1 MDHEN and CDR2 SYDVKM. The CDR3 runs 16 residues. CDR3 in DNA: TGTGCCAGCAGCTCCCTAGGACGTTCGACCTACAATGAGCAGTTCTTC. It yields the protein CASSSLGRSTYNEQFF. Using reference TRBV28 and TRBJ2-1 for the parts outside the CDR3, the full variable domain is DVKVTQSSRYLVKRTGEKVFLECVQDMDHENMFWYRQDPGLGLRLIYFSYDVKMKEKGDIPEGYSVSREKKERFSLILESASTNQTSMYLCASSSLGRSTYNEQFFGPGTRLTVL.

In this sample, this clonotype turned up a few times. The rearrangement uses TRBV18 and TRBJ1-1; a weak D match, TRBD1 (6 bases). V gave up 6 bases and J gave up 3 bases, with 14 bases separating them. The germline gives CDR1 KGHSH, CDR2 LQKENI. The CDR3 sequence is 14 residues long. CDR3: CASSPEGGDTEAFF. Here the CDR3 DNA reads TGTGCCAGCTCGCCGGAGGGGGGGGACACTGAAGCTTTCTTT.

The V and J genes are TRBV20-1 and TRBJ2-3, with 7 bases identical to TRBD1. Germline CDR1 reads DFQATT; CDR2 reads SNEGSKA (reference sequence). This CDR3 region has 15 residues. The V and J ends lost 6 bases and 4 bases, in that order; junction bases with no gene match: 13. DNA of the CDR3: TGCAGTGCCCCGATTAGGGGGCGAAACCCAGATACGCAGTATTTT. Translated, it gives CSAPIRGRNPDTQYF.

This clonotype was seen more than once but under ten times. The chain carries TRBV20-1 and TRBJ1-5, with TRBD1 as a possible D gene (5 bases). V was cut by 6 bases and J by 0 bases, with 9 bases left in between. The CDR3 spans 13 residues. From germline, CDR1 is DFQATT and CDR2 SNEGSKA (reference sequence). CDR3 in DNA: TGCAGTGCCCTGACAGATAGCAATCAGCCCCAGCATTTT. It codes for CSALTDSNQPQHF.

The genes are TRBV11-2 and TRBJ2-1; TRBD2 matches at 9 bases. V dropped 3 bases and J dropped 7; count of bases not matched to a gene: 10. CDR3 length: 16 amino acids. Germline V gene lookup returns CDR1 SGHAT and CDR2 FQNNGV. As DNA, the CDR3 is TGTGCCAGCAGCTTCGTCGCGGGAGGGGGTGTAAATGAGCAGTTCTTC. Translation gives CASSFVAGGGVNEQFF.

A word on this clonotype: Being one base from a much bigger clone, this may be a read error. J is TRBJ2-3 and V is TRBV13; the D gene is possibly TRBD2 (6 bases). Germline CDR1 is PRHDT and CDR2 is FYEKMQ (reference sequence). The length of the CDR3 is 12 residues. The CDR3 DNA follows: TGTGCCTGCAGCTCGGGGGCAGATACGCAGTATTTT. Translating gives CACSSGADTQYF.

The chain uses TRBV5-1 and TRBJ2-7, with D possibly matching TRBD2 (5 bases). V lost 3 bases to trimming and J lost 7 bases, with 17 bases between them. The germline V gene has CDR1 SGHRS and CDR2 YFSETQ. The CDR3 length is 14 residues. The CDR3 DNA sequence: TGCGCCAGCAGCTCTGAGGGTTCCATTAGTGAGCAGTACTTC. It is translated as CASSSEGSISEQYF.

V gene TRBV9 combines with J gene TRBJ2-1, with a weak D call TRBD2 (5 bases). V lost 1 base, J lost 9 bases, and 20 bases lay in between. Germline loops: CDR1 SGDLS, CDR2 YYNGEE. CDR3 length: 16 amino acids. The CDR3 loop is CASSVSRGLVSPEQFF. DNA for the CDR3: TGTGCCAGCAGCGTATCACGAGGACTGGTGAGTCCTGAGCAGTTCTTC.